One and the same sample provided the 29 T cell receptor beta chains below, sequenced in a study of cytomegalovirus exposure and HLA in healthy donors. The PCR employed 60 Vbeta primers together with 13 Jbeta primers. The protocol was immunoSEQ multiplex PCR, while the TCRdb copy is restricted to in-frame clones and leaves out a portion. The table has fewer than 75,000 clones, around 85% seen once. Material for sequencing was PBMCs. The receptors were sampled from a woman aged 30 to 39 in good health and CMV-seronegative.

The rearrangement links TRBV4-1 to TRBJ1-1; D perhaps matches TRBD1 (5 bases). The CDR3 contains 16 residues. With 1 base removed from V and 4 bases from J, the gap between germline ends came to 16 bases. The germline gives CDR1 MGHRA, CDR2 YSYEKL. The CDR3 DNA sequence: TGCGCCAGCAGCCAAGGGGCCAGGGAATATGGCACTGAAGCTTTCTTT. It encodes CASSQGAREYGTEAFF.

The gene calls are TRBV11-2 and TRBJ1-1, with D perhaps matching TRBD1 (5 bases). This CDR3 comprises 15 residues. Germline V gene data show CDR1 as SGHAT and CDR2 as FQNNGV. V dropped 6 bases and J dropped 5 bases, with 19 bases sitting between them. The DNA of the CDR3 is TGTGCCAGCAGAGACAGTCTGGATGCGGGGACTGAAGCTTTCTTT. Residues: CASRDSLDAGTEAFF.

The chain uses TRBV10-3 and TRBJ1-3, with D hard to call. CDR1 ENHRY and CDR2 SYGVKD come from the germline V gene. The CDR3 has 16 amino acids. Trimming cost V 3 bases and J 2 bases, with 14 bases left between them. This CDR3 reads CAISDGFYAAGNTIYF. The CDR3 nucleotides read TGTGCCATCAGTGATGGTTTCTATGCCGCTGGAAACACCATATATTTT.

The chain is built from TRBV29-1 and TRBJ2-3; 10 nucleotides line up with TRBD2. The CDR3 covers 16 residues. Germline CDR1 reads SQVTM; CDR2 reads ANQGSEA. With 4 bases clipped from V and 2 bases from J, the junction kept 9 bases outside the gene matches. CDR3 bases: TGCAGCGTTGGGGGTGGTAGCGGGGGGTCCACAGATACGCAGTATTTT. Translating it yields CSVGGGSGGSTDTQYF.

This chain joins TRBV27 and TRBJ1-2; 8 bases fit TRBD1. Germline loops: CDR1 MNHEY, CDR2 SMNVEV (reference sequence). V lost 6 bases, J lost 4 bases, and 10 bases stayed unmatched. The CDR3 is 15 residues long. CDR3 region: CASSPRQGTVYGYTF. DNA for the CDR3: TGTGCCAGCAGCCCCCGACAGGGGACGGTCTATGGCTACACCTTC.

This clone was picked up a small number of times. This chain uses TRBV10-3 with TRBJ1-2, with TRBD1 matching over 7 bases. This CDR3 region has 13 residues. CDR1 and CDR2 (germline): ENHRY, SYGVKD. Trimming at V came to 5 bases and at J to 8 bases, leaving 8 bases not matched to a gene. The CDR3 sequence is CAISYRGQEGYTF. The CDR3 DNA is TGTGCCATCAGTTACAGGGGCCAGGAGGGCTACACCTTC.

The genes are TRBV5-4 and TRBJ1-2, with D uncertain. V gave up 0 bases and J gave up 3 bases, with 15 bases separating them. This CDR3 is built from 16 residues. CDR1 and CDR2 (germline): SGHNT, YYREEE (reference sequence). The CDR3 region has the DNA TGTGCCAGCAGCTTGGCTCTAACGGGGAGAGACTATGGCTACACCTTC. It specifies CASSLALTGRDYGYTF.

The chain recombines TRBV10-3 with TRBJ2-1; D uncertain. The V gene lost 11 bases and the J gene lost 7 bases, with 21 bases spanning the gap. The CDR3 runs 14 residues. Germline CDR1 is ENHRY and CDR2 is SYGVKD. Here the CDR3 reads CASRSGAEDNEQFF. The CDR3 region has the DNA TGTGCCTCACGATCCGGCGCTGAGGATAATGAGCAGTTCTTC.

The chain employs TRBV19 and TRBJ1-3; the match to TRBD1 covers 8 bases. Looked up from germline, CDR1 is LNHDA and CDR2 is SQIVND (reference sequence). This CDR3 region has 17 residues. The V gene end was trimmed by 5 bases and the J gene end by 1 base; junction bases not matched to a gene: 10. The CDR3 is CASSVPGTGFSGNTIYF. CDR3 coding DNA: TGTGCCAGTAGTGTTCCCGGGACAGGATTTTCTGGAAACACCATATATTTT.

J is TRBJ1-2 and V is TRBV7-2; TRBD1 might be the D (6 bases). V lost 2 bases to trimming and J lost 4 bases, with 14 bases between them. This CDR3 is built from 15 residues. CDR1 is SGHTA, CDR2 FQGNSA, per germline. CDR3 residues: CASSLRQGSGYGYTF. The CDR3 bases are TGTGCCAGCAGCTTAAGGCAGGGGAGTGGCTATGGCTACACCTTC.

The rearrangement joins TRBV6-6 to TRBJ1-4; D is uncertain. CDR3 length: 15 amino acids. Trimming pared 3 bases from V and 8 bases from J, leaving 16 bases between. From germline, CDR1 is MNHNY and CDR2 SVGAGI (reference sequence). The CDR3 protein is CASSYQDSSTEKLFF. CDR3 bases: TGTGCCAGCAGTTATCAGGACTCATCGACGGAAAAACTGTTTTTT.

The V and J genes are TRBV7-8 and TRBJ2-5; D gene ambiguous. Trimming removed 0 bases at V and 2 bases at J, with 7 bases between. The germline gives CDR1 SGHVS, CDR2 FQNEAQ. The CDR3 sequence is 14 residues long. The CDR3 nucleotides are TGTGCCAGCAGCTTAGCGCTAGTTCAAGAGACCCAGTACTTC. Its protein product is CASSLALVQETQYF.

The rearrangement links TRBV13 to TRBJ2-2; D is undetermined. Looked up from germline, CDR1 is PRHDT and CDR2 is FYEKMQ (reference sequence). This CDR3 is built from 16 residues. V lost 4 bases to trimming and J lost 1 base, with 13 bases between them. The CDR3 DNA follows: TGTGCCAGCAGCTCCACCTACCACTTGAACACCGGGGAGCTGTTTTTT. It specifies CASSSTYHLNTGELFF.

The table lists this clone with a few counts. The chain links TRBV2 to TRBJ2-3; 9 bases are a match to TRBD2. Germline V gene data show CDR1 as SNHLY and CDR2 as FYNNEI. The CDR3 is 13 amino acids. V shed 9 bases and J 4 bases; nucleotides not matched to a gene: 5. The CDR3, as DNA: TGTGCCAGTTGTAGCGGGAGAGCAGATACGCAGTATTTT. This gives the protein CASCSGRADTQYF.

The chain links TRBV5-6 to TRBJ2-1; 15 nucleotides line up with TRBD2. The germline V gene encodes CDR1 SGHDT and CDR2 YYEEEE. This CDR3 is 19 amino acids long. J gave up 0 bases and V 6 bases, and 10 bases lay outside the gene matches. The CDR3 coding sequence is TGTGCCAGCACCGAAGTCGGGACTAGCGGGAGGAGCTCCTACAATGAGCAGTTCTTC. Translation: CASTEVGTSGRSSYNEQFF. The full variable domain, its missing parts supplied by reference TRBV5-6 and TRBJ2-1, is DAGVTQSPTHLIKTRGQQVTLRCSPKSGHDTVSWYQQALGQGPQFIFQYYEEEERQRGNFPDRFSGHQFPNYSSELNVNALLLGDSALYLCASTEVGTSGRSSYNEQFFGPGTRLTVL.

On this clone itself: The sample contains more than one DNA sequence encoding this CDR3. This rearrangement joins TRBV2 to TRBJ2-5, with 9 bases fitting TRBD2. With V trimmed by 1 base and J by 3 bases, 9 bases remained unmatched. Germline V gene data show CDR1 as SNHLY and CDR2 as FYNNEI. CDR3 size: 17 residues. This CDR3 reads CASSEGGAGGTEETQYF. CDR3 in DNA: TGTGCCAGCAGTGAAGGGGGGGCGGGGGGGACCGAAGAGACCCAGTACTTC.

In its sample, this clone was seen once. The chain couples TRBV5-1 to TRBJ2-2; D might be TRBD2 (6 bases). Germline V CDR1 and CDR2: SGHRS, YFSETQ. This CDR3 is 14 amino acids long. V lost 5 bases and J 7 bases, leaving 15 bases between the germline ends. The CDR3 sequence: CASSRDLSYGELFF. Written as DNA, the CDR3 is TGCGCCAGCAGTCGGGACTTATCTTACGGGGAGCTGTTTTTT. The full variable domain, completed using reference TRBV5-1 and TRBJ2-2, is KAGVTQTPRYLIKTRGQQVTLSCSPISGHRSVSWYQQTPGQGLQFLFEYFSETQRNKGNFPGRFSGRQFSNSRSEMNVSTLELGDSALYLCASSRDLSYGELFFGEGSRLTVL.

The J gene is TRBJ2-3, the V gene TRBV30, with D perhaps matching TRBD1 (5 bases). V shed 1 base and J shed 2 bases, with 7 bases lying between them. The CDR3 contains 13 residues. CDR1 and CDR2 (germline): GTSNPN, SVGIG (reference sequence). CDR3 sequence: CAWSDGHTDTQYF. CDR3 bases: TGTGCCTGGAGTGATGGACACACAGATACGCAGTATTTT.

The chain links TRBV4-2 to TRBJ1-5; 8 positions agree with TRBD1. J lost 1 base, V lost 0 bases, and 5 bases had no gene match. Germline V gene data show CDR1 as LGHNA and CDR2 as YNFKEQ. This CDR3 has 17 amino acids. The CDR3 bases are TGTGCCAGCAGCCAAGATGGGCAGGGGGCAAGCAATCAGCCCCAGCATTTT. Its translation is CASSQDGQGASNQPQHF.

The chain couples TRBV7-2 to TRBJ2-3; 9 nucleotides align to TRBD2. Unmatched junction bases numbered 11, after V lost 1 base and J lost 9 bases. The CDR3 is 16 amino acids. Germline loops: CDR1 SGHTA, CDR2 FQGNSA. The DNA for the CDR3 is TGTGCCAGCAGCTTAGAATTGGCGGGGGGGCAAGAGACGCAGTATTTT. It codes for CASSLELAGGQETQYF.

V usage is TRBV7-6 and J usage is TRBJ2-5; D call uncertain. V lost 5 bases, J lost 2 bases, and 3 bases lay in between. The length of the CDR3 is 11 residues. Germline V CDR1 and CDR2: SGHVS, FNYEAQ. The CDR3 loop reads CASSRQETQYF. The CDR3 nucleotides are TGTGCCAGCAGCCGTCAAGAGACCCAGTACTTC.

The V call is TRBV7-2, the J call TRBJ1-1; D may be TRBD1 (5 bases). The CDR3 spans 14 residues. Trimming took off 1 base at V and 6 bases at J, with 12 bases between the two ends. CDR1 SGHTA and CDR2 FQGNSA come from the germline V gene. CDR3: CASSLGFEGAEAFF. CDR3 bases: TGTGCCAGCAGCTTAGGGTTCGAAGGGGCTGAAGCTTTCTTT.

The chain joins TRBV5-6 to TRBJ2-7, with 8 positions matching TRBD2. The trim removed 4 bases at V and 6 bases at J, leaving 3 bases unmatched. Germline V gene lookup returns CDR1 SGHDT and CDR2 YYEEEE. This CDR3 spans 12 amino acids. In DNA, the CDR3 is TGTGCCAGCAGCCGAGGACTAGCCGAGCAGTACGTC. Translation: CASSRGLAEQYV.

The chain carries TRBV11-2 and TRBJ1-5, with TRBD1 as a possible D gene (6 bases). Trimming removed 5 bases from V and 1 base from J, with 12 bases in between. This CDR3 has 15 amino acids. From germline, CDR1 is SGHAT and CDR2 FQNNGV. The DNA of the CDR3 is TGTGCCAGCAGCCTGGACAGTGGGAGCAATCAGCCCCAGCATTTT. It codes for CASSLDSGSNQPQHF. Using reference TRBV11-2 and TRBJ1-5 for the parts outside the CDR3, the full variable domain is EAGVAQSPRYKIIEKRQSVAFWCNPISGHATLYWYQQILGQGPKLLIQFQNNGVVDDSQLPKDRFSAERLKGVDSTLKIQPAKLEDSAVYLCASSLDSGSNQPQHFGDGTRLSIL.

V is TRBV6-1 and J is TRBJ2-5, with D tentatively TRBD2 (6 bases). The germline CDR1 and CDR2 sequences are MNHNS and SASEGT. Trimming left V 1 base short and J 1 base short, with 10 bases between. This CDR3 region has 15 residues. The CDR3 coding sequence is TGTGCCAGCAGTGAAGACCTAGCGCCCCAAGAGACCCAGTACTTC. Amino acid sequence: CASSEDLAPQETQYF.

This rearrangement joins TRBV2 to TRBJ1-1; no definite D call. Germline lookup yields CDR1 SNHLY and CDR2 FYNNEI. This CDR3 region has 14 residues. V lost 1 base, J lost 10 bases, and 16 bases lay in between. The CDR3 loop is CASSEDAAEGGAFF. The CDR3 DNA is TGTGCCAGCAGTGAAGATGCCGCGGAGGGTGGAGCTTTCTTT.

The chain has TRBV4-2 and TRBJ1-2; 8 nucleotides match TRBD1. CDR1 is LGHNA and CDR2 is YNFKEQ in the germline V gene. The junction had 12 bases not matched to a gene; V was cut back by 6 bases and J by 9 bases. The CDR3 length is 14 residues. For the CDR3, the DNA is TGTGCCAGCAGTCGGGGGACAGGAACCAATAGCTACACCTTC. Amino acid sequence: CASSRGTGTNSYTF.

V is TRBV5-4 and J is TRBJ2-1, with TRBD2 matching 8 bases. Germline CDR1 is SGHNT and CDR2 is YYREEE (reference sequence). V was clipped by 4 bases and J by 0 bases; unmatched bases: 9. The CDR3 extends over 17 amino acids. The CDR3 region has the DNA TGTGCCAGCAGCCCCACTCCGGGGGGGCACTCCTACAATGAGCAGTTCTTC. It encodes CASSPTPGGHSYNEQFF.

The rearrangement joins TRBV6-5 to TRBJ1-2; TRBD1 aligns across 8 bases. Germline values: CDR1 MNHEY, CDR2 SVGAGI. The CDR3 extends over 14 amino acids. The ends lost 5 bases at V and 3 bases at J; junction bases unmatched: 5. CDR3 DNA: TGTGCCAGCAGTGGACAGGGAAGAGACTATGGCTACACCTTC. This codes for CASSGQGRDYGYTF.